The 32 T cell receptor beta chains below were found in one sample sequenced in a study of blood T cells in healthy people across ages. Combining a sample-barcoded 5' primer with a J-beta primer mix, a second PCR ran for about 6 to 11 cycles. TCRdb ran MiXCR on the 5' RACE reads and lists one entry per CDR3 protein. This table has about 290,000 distinct CDR3 sequences, roughly 26% appearing once. Sequencing was done on a sample of blood. Receptors originate from a woman aged 70 to 79 in good health.

This chain joins TRBV7-3 and TRBJ2-3, with 8 bases aligning to TRBD2. V shed 3 bases and J 6 bases; nucleotides not matched to a gene: 11. Germline V lookup: CDR1 SGHTA, CDR2 FQGTGA. The length of the CDR3 is 16 residues. CDR3 DNA sequence: TGTGCCAGCAGCTTTGGCAGAGTAGCGGGACGGGATACGCAGTATTTT. Residues: CASSFGRVAGRDTQYF.

This sequence joins TRBV20-1 and TRBJ2-5, with 12 bases matching TRBD2. The CDR3 runs 17 residues. After removal of 5 bases from V and 5 bases from J, the junction contained 15 bases not matched to a gene. The germline V gene has CDR1 DFQATT and CDR2 SNEGSKA (reference sequence). CDR3 loop: CSAHPFTRTSGVETQYF. The CDR3, as DNA: TGCAGTGCTCACCCTTTTACCCGGACTAGCGGGGTGGAGACCCAGTACTTC.

This clonotype was seen more than once but under ten times. The chain recombines TRBV28 with TRBJ2-7; a possible D gene is TRBD2 (5 bases). The V and J ends lost 7 bases and 2 bases respectively, with 12 bases between them. Germline V lookup: CDR1 MDHEN, CDR2 SYDVKM. This CDR3 is 13 amino acids long. The CDR3 DNA follows: TGTGCCAGCACCGCGACCGGGACCTACGAGCAGTACTTC. This encodes CASTATGTYEQYF.

This clonotype was picked up a small number of times. V usage is TRBV28 and J usage is TRBJ2-7; 8 nucleotides match TRBD2. With 2 bases clipped from V and 6 bases from J, the junction kept 12 bases outside the gene matches. This CDR3 region has 16 residues. Germline V CDR1 and CDR2: MDHEN, SYDVKM. CDR3: CASSLPGGARLSEQYF. The CDR3 region has the DNA TGTGCCAGCAGTTTACCGGGGGGGGCGCGATTATCCGAGCAGTACTTC.

The V call is TRBV15, the J call TRBJ1-5, with D tentatively TRBD1 (6 bases). Germline CDR1 reads LNHNV; CDR2 reads YYDKDF (reference sequence). V was pared by 0 bases and J by 5 bases, with 17 bases between. CDR3 length equals 17 residues. CDR3 sequence (DNA): TGTGCCACCAGCAGAGATATGGCGGGGGCCGGGGATCAGCCCCAGCATTTT. Encoded protein: CATSRDMAGAGDQPQHF.

V and J are TRBV5-1 and TRBJ2-3; D possibly matches TRBD1 or TRBD2 (5 bases each). The CDR3 sequence is 15 residues long. Germline CDR1 SGHRS, CDR2 YFSETQ. The V end was cut by 3 bases, the J end by 3 bases, with 14 bases between. The CDR3 is CASSSWGTLTDTQYF. The CDR3 nucleotides read TGCGCCAGCAGCTCCTGGGGGACCCTGACAGATACGCAGTATTTT.

J is TRBJ2-3 and V is TRBV12-3 or TRBV12-4, with 12 bases that match TRBD2. V lost 4 bases, J lost 5 bases, and 7 bases stayed unmatched. The CDR3 is made up of 16 amino acids. The CDR3 bases are TGTGCCAGCAGTTCCTCTAGCGGGAGGGCAGGAGATACGCAGTATTTT. Protein: CASSSSSGRAGDTQYF.

There are a few counts of this clonotype. The V call is TRBV20-1, the J call TRBJ2-5; TRBD1 might be the D (6 bases). Germline CDR1 DFQATT, CDR2 SNEGSKA (reference sequence). Between the trimmed V and J ends, which lost 3 bases and 5 bases, there was a span of 13 bases. The CDR3 sequence is 13 residues long. This CDR3 is CSARGPGVETQYF. As DNA, the CDR3 is TGCAGTGCTAGGGGCCCAGGGGTTGAGACCCAGTACTTC.

The chain employs TRBV20-1 and TRBJ2-5; TRBD2 might be the D (6 bases). The end of the DNA aligns better with TRBJ2-1, so the J call may be wrong. This CDR3 has 9 amino acids. CDR1 DFQATT and CDR2 SNEGSKA come from the germline V gene (reference sequence). CDR3 protein: CRPGERQFF. The DNA of the CDR3 is TGCAGGCCGGGAGAAAGACAGTTCTTC.

For the CDR3, the DNA is TGCAGCGTTAAGGCTAGCGTGAATGAGCAGTTCTTC. This translates into CSVKASVNEQFF. The chain carries TRBV29-1 and TRBJ2-7; D is possibly TRBD2 (6 bases). The DNA end favors TRBJ2-1, so the J call may be wrong. The CDR3 totals 12 residues. CDR1 is SQVTM and CDR2 is ANQGSEA in the germline V gene.

This clonotype showed up just a few times. The CDR3 coding sequence is TGTGCCAGCAGTCGGACAGGGGATTACGAGCAGTACTTC. This codes for CASSRTGDYEQYF. The rearrangement joins TRBV28 to TRBJ2-7; 9 bases are a match to TRBD1. The CDR3 has 13 residues. The V segment lost 5 bases and the J segment 4 bases; nucleotides outside the gene matches: 3. CDR1 and CDR2 from the germline V gene are MDHEN and SYDVKM. Full variable domain (outside the CDR3, taken from reference TRBV28 and TRBJ2-7): DVKVTQSSRYLVKRTGEKVFLECVQDMDHENMFWYRQDPGLGLRLIYFSYDVKMKEKGDIPEGYSVSREKKERFSLILESASTNQTSMYLCASSRTGDYEQYFGPGTRLTVT.

This clonotype came up a few times. This chain links TRBV6-1 with TRBJ2-5; D may match TRBD1 or TRBD2 (6 bases each). The tail of the sequence fits TRBJ2-7 better, so the J call may be wrong. Germline CDR1 reads MNHNS; CDR2 reads SASEGT. The CDR3 length is 14 residues. The CDR3 protein is CASAEGVKRGEQYF. For the CDR3, the DNA is TGTGCCAGCGCGGAGGGGGTTAAGAGGGGCGAGCAGTACTTC.

This clonotype has only a few counts. The V gene is TRBV20-1, the J gene TRBJ2-5; TRBD1 or TRBD2 may be the D gene (5 bases each). V lost 4 bases and J 5 bases, leaving 17 bases between the germline ends. This CDR3 spans 14 amino acids. Germline V gives CDR1 DFQATT, CDR2 SNEGSKA (reference sequence). The CDR3 bases are TGCAGTGCTAAGGGTAGAACTAGGGGCGAGACCCAGTACTTC. Amino acid sequence: CSAKGRTRGETQYF.

This rearrangement joins TRBV28 to TRBJ2-5, with D perhaps TRBD1 (6 bases). There are 19 residues in the CDR3. Germline lookup yields CDR1 MDHEN and CDR2 SYDVKM. V was shortened by 6 bases and J by 5 bases, with 31 bases between the two germline ends. In nucleotides, the CDR3 is TGTGCCAGCAGCGAGCCGGATAATTTCAGGACAGAAACGGGGGAGACCCAGTACTTC. It yields the protein CASSEPDNFRTETGETQYF.

The chain uses TRBV7-2 and TRBJ2-4, with 9 bases aligning to TRBD2. Trimming at V came to 1 base and at J to 2 bases, leaving 6 bases not matched to a gene. The CDR3 is made up of 17 amino acids. CDR1 is SGHTA and CDR2 is FQGNSA in the germline V gene. The chain's CDR3 is CASSLVGGGDSKNIQYF. The CDR3 DNA sequence: TGTGCCAGCAGCTTAGTAGGCGGGGGGGACTCCAAAAACATTCAGTACTTC.

This clonotype was seen a handful of times. The rearrangement joins TRBV7-2 to TRBJ2-5; 12 positions agree with TRBD2. With the DNA end fitting TRBJ2-7 better, the J assignment may be wrong. Germline assignment: CDR1 SGHTA and CDR2 FQGNSA. The CDR3 runs 16 residues. CDR3 loop: CASRPHLAGGPYEQYF. CDR3 sequence (DNA): TGTGCCAGCAGACCTCATCTAGCGGGAGGGCCATACGAGCAGTACTTC.

This clonotype showed up just a few times. The junction and the germline gene differ at one end; a read error may be behind it. The chain has TRBV5-6 and TRBJ2-5; possible D gene TRBD2, 5 bases. Germline V gene sequence: CDR1 SGHDT, CDR2 YYEEEE. The CDR3 runs to 13 residues. DNA of the CDR3: TGTGCCAGCAGCCTAATACTCAACTCAGAGCGGTTCTTC. As protein: CASSLILNSERFF.

This clonotype was seen repeatedly, ten times or more. J is TRBJ2-5 and V is TRBV29-1; 12 bases align to TRBD2. This CDR3 contains 15 residues. CDR1 and CDR2 from the germline V gene are SQVTM and ANQGSEA. Trimming removed 1 base from V and 5 bases from J; junction bases left unmatched: 5. This CDR3 is CSVEASGRADETQYF. The CDR3 region has the DNA TGCAGCGTTGAAGCTAGCGGGAGGGCCGATGAGACCCAGTACTTC.

Points on this clonotype: This CDR3 fails to terminate in the conserved phenylalanine or tryptophan, so it likely reflects a read error. The rearrangement uses TRBV15 and TRBJ1-5, with 8 bases identical to TRBD1. Germline V lookup: CDR1 LNHNV, CDR2 YYDKDF (reference sequence). V dropped 0 bases and J dropped 7; count of bases not matched to a gene: 11. The CDR3 is 17 residues long. The CDR3 nucleotides are TGTGCCACCAGCAGAGATTACAGTGCAGGGGGCCGACAGCCCCAGCATCTT. The encoded protein is CATSRDYSAGGRQPQHL.

The chain joins TRBV28 to TRBJ2-5; either TRBD1 or TRBD2 may supply D (5 bases each). V was clipped by 1 base and J by 4 bases, with 19 bases between them. Germline values: CDR1 MDHEN, CDR2 SYDVKM. The CDR3 is 17 residues long. CDR3 protein: CASSLFTGGAEGETQYF. As DNA, the CDR3 is TGTGCCAGCAGTTTATTTACGGGTGGGGCCGAGGGAGAGACCCAGTACTTC.

The DNA for the CDR3 is TGTGCCAGCCTGACCGGGAGTAACTACAATGAGCAGTTCTTC. Translation gives CASLTGSNYNEQFF. The rearrangement links TRBV27 to TRBJ2-1, with D possibly being TRBD2 (6 bases). The CDR3 is 14 amino acids. CDR1 and CDR2 (germline): MNHEY, SMNVEV (reference sequence). Trimming took 8 bases from V and 3 from J, leaving 14 bases between them.

The chain joins TRBV10-3 to TRBJ2-1, with D possibly matching TRBD2 (5 bases). V was shortened by 4 bases and J by 7 bases, with 14 bases between the two germline ends. Germline lookup yields CDR1 ENHRY and CDR2 SYGVKD. The CDR3 is made up of 14 amino acids. CDR3 loop: CAISGSPGGNEQFF. Written as DNA, the CDR3 is TGTGCCATCAGTGGTTCCCCAGGAGGTAATGAGCAGTTCTTC.

This clonotype was counted ten times or more. The gene calls are TRBV7-9 and TRBJ1-4; the D gene is possibly TRBD1 (6 bases). The CDR3 contains 12 residues. The ends were cut back, 4 bases at V and 8 bases at J, with 8 bases in the middle. The germline V gene has CDR1 SEHNR and CDR2 FQNEAQ (reference sequence). This chain's CDR3 is CASSSQGEKLFF. The CDR3 coding sequence is TGTGCCAGCAGCTCGCAGGGGGAAAAACTGTTTTTT.

This clonotype was seen more than once but under ten times. The chain couples TRBV3-1 to TRBJ2-4, with D possibly matching TRBD2 (6 bases). CDR3 length equals 15 residues. Germline loops: CDR1 LGHDT, CDR2 YNNKEL (reference sequence). Trimming shortened V by 3 bases and J by 7 bases, and 16 bases separated the two germline ends. The CDR3: CASSQKGARGNIQYF. CDR3 sequence (DNA): TGTGCCAGCAGCCAGAAAGGGGCACGGGGGAACATTCAGTACTTC.

The J gene is TRBJ2-5, the V gene TRBV20-1, with D tentatively TRBD2 (7 bases). This CDR3 contains 16 residues. Germline V lookup: CDR1 DFQATT, CDR2 SNEGSKA (reference sequence). Deletions cut 0 bases from V and 2 bases from J, with 16 bases between. CDR3: CSARERGGREQETQYF. The CDR3 DNA is TGCAGTGCTAGAGAACGAGGGGGGAGGGAGCAAGAGACCCAGTACTTC.

The V call is TRBV20-1, the J call TRBJ2-4, with a possible D match to TRBD2 (5 bases). The length of the CDR3 is 15 residues. CDR1 is DFQATT, CDR2 SNEGSKA, per germline (reference sequence). Trimming took 6 bases from V and 0 from J, leaving 15 bases between them. CDR3 sequence reads: CSAQEGSGAKNIQYF. In DNA, the CDR3 is TGCAGTGCCCAAGAGGGTTCCGGAGCCAAAAACATTCAGTACTTC.

This clonotype has only a few counts. The rearrangement joins TRBV5-1 to TRBJ1-6; tentative D call: TRBD1 (5 bases). Germline CDR1 reads SGHRS; CDR2 reads YFSETQ. The CDR3 covers 16 residues. Between the trimmed V and J ends, which lost 0 bases and 6 bases, there was a span of 13 bases. The CDR3 protein is CASSLEGSSSNSPLHF. The CDR3 region has the DNA TGCGCCAGCAGCTTGGAGGGGTCTTCGAGTAATTCACCCCTCCACTTT.

There are a few counts of this clonotype. The genes are TRBV29-1 and TRBJ2-1; 7 bases fit TRBD2. The V gene's germline CDR1 is SQVTM and CDR2 ANQGSEA. The CDR3 runs to 16 residues. V trimming: 0 bases; J trimming: 5 bases; junction bases outside the gene matches: 10. The CDR3 DNA is TGCAGCGTTGAAGATTCGGGCGGGAGACGTAACAATGAGCAGTTCTTC. This encodes CSVEDSGGRRNNEQFF.

The sample holds a few counts of this clonotype. The CDR3: CASSLELGEGGTEAFF. CDR3 nucleotide sequence: TGTGCCAGCAGCTTAGAGCTGGGGGAGGGGGGAACTGAAGCTTTCTTT. This chain uses TRBV7-2 with TRBJ1-1; D possibly corresponds to TRBD1 (6 bases). V was clipped by 1 base and J by 5 bases, with 17 bases between them. CDR3 size: 16 residues. CDR1 is SGHTA, CDR2 FQGNSA, per germline.

The chain recombines TRBV20-1 with TRBJ2-6; D not resolved. V lost 6 bases and J lost 0, with 3 bases in between. Germline V CDR1 and CDR2: DFQATT, SNEGSKA (reference sequence). The CDR3 is 12 amino acids. This CDR3 reads CSAFSGANVLTF. The CDR3 DNA is TGCAGTGCCTTCTCTGGGGCCAACGTCCTGACTTTC.

This clonotype has only a few counts. The chain recombines TRBV7-2 with TRBJ2-5; no reliable D call. The CDR3 loop spans 14 amino acids. Germline values: CDR1 SGHTA, CDR2 FQGNSA. V lost 5 bases and J 1 base, leaving 11 bases between the germline ends. CDR3 residues: CASSQNAIQETQYF. In DNA form, the CDR3 reads TGTGCCAGCAGCCAGAATGCCATCCAAGAGACCCAGTACTTC. The complete variable domain, with remaining parts taken from reference TRBV7-2 and TRBJ2-5, reads GAGVSQSPSNKVTEKGKDVELRCDPISGHTALYWYRQSLGQGLEFLIYFQGNSAPDKSGLPSDRFSAERTGGSVSTLTIQRTQQEDSAVYLCASSQNAIQETQYFGPGTRLLVL.

In regard to this clonotype: At one end the junction does not follow the germline gene, possibly because of a read error. The V call is TRBV4-2, the J call TRBJ2-5; D may be TRBD1 (6 bases). CDR1 LGHNA and CDR2 YNFKEQ come from the germline V gene. This CDR3 has 15 residues. The CDR3 sequence: CASSQGDTSSYEQYF. The DNA for the CDR3 is TGTGCCAGCAGCCAAGGGGACACCAGCTCCTACGAGCAGTACTTT.